What follows are 18 T cell receptor beta chains derived from one specimen sequenced in a study of T cell therapy after organ transplantation. Time point reported: 20-29 weeks after completion of therapy. These TCRs are of unknown antigen specificity. Sequencing used immunoSEQ multiplex PCR; TCRdb keeps in-frame clones, though not all of them. Here the sample spans about 2,300 clones, roughly 74% being singletons. The sample in question was CD8+ T cells from blood, obtained after autologous CMV-specific T cell therapy. Source of these receptors: a human patient who had received a solid organ transplant and had CMV disease. Some of these T cells may belong to the graft donor.

The chain has TRBV6-5 and TRBJ1-6, with a weak D call TRBD1 (6 bases). Germline V gives CDR1 MNHEY, CDR2 SVGAGI. The V and J ends lost 6 bases and 10 bases respectively, with 13 bases between them. There are 13 residues in the CDR3. The CDR3 DNA reads TGTGCCAGCAGAGGATGGGGGGCCTCACCCCTCCACTTT. Encoded protein: CASRGWGASPLHF.

There are a few counts of this clone. The rearrangement links TRBV4-1 to TRBJ1-2, with D unresolved. V was cut by 1 base and J by 8 bases, with 14 bases left in between. This CDR3 spans 14 amino acids. Looked up from germline, CDR1 is MGHRA and CDR2 is YSYEKL. CDR3 amino acids: CASSQVRVGRGYTF. The CDR3 coding sequence is TGCGCCAGCAGCCAAGTGAGGGTAGGAAGAGGCTACACCTTC.

This clone showed up just a few times. The chain couples TRBV11-3 to TRBJ2-5; the match to TRBD1 covers 7 bases. The CDR3 contains 15 residues. Germline V gives CDR1 SGHNT, CDR2 YENEEA. V trimming: 5 bases; J trimming: 6 bases; junction bases outside the gene matches: 12. CDR3 bases: TGTGCCAGCAGCGGAACCCTGACAGGGATGAAGACCCAGTACTTC. It yields the protein CASSGTLTGMKTQYF. The full variable domain, with the rest looked up from reference TRBV11-3 and TRBJ2-5, is EAGVVQSPRYKIIEKKQPVAFWCNPISGHNTLYWYLQNLGQGPELLIRYENEEAVDDSQLPKDRFSAERLKGVDSTLKIQPAELGDSAVYLCASSGTLTGMKTQYFGPGTRLLVL.

This clone was detected once. V is TRBV9 and J is TRBJ1-2; D might be TRBD1 (6 bases). This CDR3 has 14 residues. V was trimmed by 0 bases and J by 3 bases, leaving 9 bases between them. Germline CDR1 and CDR2: SGDLS and YYNGEE. CDR3 amino acids: CASSVEGGHYGYTF. Written as DNA, the CDR3 is TGTGCCAGCAGCGTAGAAGGGGGTCACTATGGCTACACCTTC.

The V call is TRBV21-1, the J call TRBJ2-1; the table's D call TRBD2 went unverified against the DNA. TRBV21-1 is a pseudogene segment. The CDR3 sequence is 15 residues long. The CDR3 DNA follows: TGTGCCAGCAGCGCCAGACTCTCCCCCAACAATGAGCAGTTCTTC. It specifies CASSARLSPNNEQFF.

The CDR3 bases are TGTGCCAGCAGCGGAGAAGTCACCTACGAGCAGTACTTC. Translation: CASSGEVTYEQYF. The chain is built from TRBV7-2 and TRBJ2-7; D gene unclear. Germline CDR1 and CDR2: SGHTA and FQGNSA. With 5 bases removed from V and 2 bases from J, the gap between germline ends came to 10 bases. The CDR3 has 13 residues.

The chain recombines TRBV7-9 with TRBJ1-1; D is ambiguous. The CDR3 is 13 residues long. In germline, CDR1 is SEHNR, CDR2 FQNEAQ (reference sequence). V was shortened by 5 bases and J by 1 base, with 8 bases between the two germline ends. The chain's CDR3 is CASSPGGNTEAFF. CDR3 coding DNA: TGTGCCAGCAGCCCCGGTGGGAACACTGAAGCTTTCTTT.

This clone appeared a single time. The chain links TRBV10-3 to TRBJ1-5; D might be TRBD1 (5 bases). From germline, CDR1 is ENHRY and CDR2 SYGVKD. The V and J ends lost 4 bases and 3 bases respectively, with 16 bases between them. The CDR3 is made up of 16 amino acids. Written as DNA, the CDR3 is TGTGCCATCAGTGGGGACCGTCAGTTTGTCAATCAGCCCCAGCATTTT. It translates to CAISGDRQFVNQPQHF.

This sequence joins TRBV5-5 and TRBJ2-3; TRBD1 agrees at 7 bases. V was clipped by 4 bases and J by 10 bases; unmatched bases: 9. This CDR3 is 13 amino acids long. Germline-derived CDR1 and CDR2 are SGHKS and YYEKEE (reference sequence). The CDR3 protein is CASSPGQVKPQYF. CDR3 nucleotides: TGTGCCAGCAGCCCTGGACAGGTGAAGCCGCAGTATTTT.

The gene calls are TRBV27 and TRBJ2-1; 11 nucleotides line up with TRBD2. With V trimmed by 5 bases and J by 4 bases, 7 bases remained unmatched. Germline CDR1 MNHEY, CDR2 SMNVEV (reference sequence). The CDR3 is made up of 16 amino acids. The CDR3 is CASSPLLAGGYNEQFF. In nucleotides, the CDR3 is TGTGCCAGCAGTCCTCTCCTAGCGGGAGGTTACAATGAGCAGTTCTTC.

There are a few counts of this clone. This chain links TRBV19 with TRBJ2-7; D gene unclear. This CDR3 has 15 amino acids. V lost 1 base and J lost 1, with 11 bases in between. Germline V CDR1 and CDR2: LNHDA, SQIVND (reference sequence). As DNA, the CDR3 is TGTGCCAGTAGTATAGCTCGAGGTCCGTCCTACGAGCAGTACTTC. It codes for CASSIARGPSYEQYF.

This clone was seen only a few times. This sequence joins TRBV6-5 and TRBJ1-2, with D perhaps TRBD1 (5 bases). Germline V lookup: CDR1 MNHEY, CDR2 SVGAGI. Trimming took 10 bases from V and 6 from J, leaving 15 bases between them. This CDR3 has 12 amino acids. CDR3 sequence: CATEEGSDGYTF. Written as DNA, the CDR3 is TGTGCCACCGAGGAGGGGAGCGATGGCTACACCTTC.

The V and J genes are TRBV5-1 and TRBJ1-2; TRBD1 matches at 7 bases. The V gene end was trimmed by 1 base and the J gene end by 4 bases; junction bases not matched to a gene: 4. The germline CDR1 and CDR2 sequences are SGHRS and YFSETQ. This CDR3 region has 14 residues. As DNA, the CDR3 is TGCGCCAGCAGCTTGAGAGGGGGCGCCTATGGCTACACCTTC. Its protein product is CASSLRGGAYGYTF. Full variable domain (missing parts from reference TRBV5-1 and TRBJ1-2): KAGVTQTPRYLIKTRGQQVTLSCSPISGHRSVSWYQQTPGQGLQFLFEYFSETQRNKGNFPGRFSGRQFSNSRSEMNVSTLELGDSALYLCASSLRGGAYGYTFGSGTRLTVV.

The chain is built from TRBV4-3 and TRBJ1-5; no clear D gene. The CDR3 length is 14 residues. Germline V lookup: CDR1 LGHNA, CDR2 YSLEER. V dropped 1 base and J dropped 5 bases, with 9 bases sitting between them. Here the CDR3 reads CASSQGEGYQPQHF. In DNA form, the CDR3 reads TGCGCCAGCAGCCAAGGGGAAGGATATCAGCCCCAGCATTTT.

The chain carries TRBV13 and TRBJ2-7, with 7 bases identical to TRBD2. Losses at the gene ends were 7 bases for V and 2 bases for J; bases not matched to a gene: 8. CDR1 is PRHDT and CDR2 is FYEKMQ in the germline V gene (reference sequence). The CDR3 is made up of 14 amino acids. CDR3 protein: CASTSGLEAYEQYF. Written as DNA, the CDR3 is TGTGCCAGCACTAGCGGACTAGAAGCCTACGAGCAGTACTTC.

A few counts support this clone. The chain has TRBV4-2 and TRBJ2-1; 11 nucleotides line up with TRBD2. The CDR3 runs 16 residues. Germline CDR1 and CDR2: LGHNA and YNFKEQ. Unmatched junction bases numbered 6, after V lost 0 bases and J lost 8 bases. The chain's CDR3 is CASSQDLLAGEYEQFF. The DNA of the CDR3 is TGTGCCAGCAGCCAAGATCTACTAGCGGGAGAGTATGAGCAGTTCTTC.

This chain uses TRBV7-3 with TRBJ2-5; a weak D match, TRBD1 (6 bases). The CDR3 totals 13 residues. Germline-derived CDR1 and CDR2 are SGHTA and FQGTGA. The V and J ends lost 2 bases and 5 bases respectively, with 9 bases between them. The CDR3 bases are TGTGCCAGCAGCTTAGGGGGCTGGGAGACCCAGTACTTC. This codes for CASSLGGWETQYF.

By share of the sample, this clone is large. This rearrangement joins TRBV6-6 to TRBJ2-7, with D tentatively TRBD1 (6 bases). CDR1 is MNHNY and CDR2 is SVGAGI in the germline V gene (reference sequence). The V and J ends lost 6 bases and 7 bases respectively, with 16 bases between them. The CDR3 is made up of 13 amino acids. The CDR3 here is CASSWDTALEQYF. The CDR3 DNA reads as TGTGCCAGCAGCTGGGACACCGCGTTGGAGCAGTACTTC.